This T cell receptor (beta chain) was documented in a study of CD8 T cells in Susac syndrome. The RNA input was about 0.5 to 1 ug, and it was reverse transcribed with random hexamers. TCRdb re-called the immunoSEQ multiplex PCR reads with MiXCR, one entry per CDR3 protein. The table lists about 110,000 distinct CDR3 sequences, approximately 96% of them singletons. Germline CDR1 reads SQVTM; CDR2 reads ANQGSEA. CDR3 length equals 13 residues. Trimming cost V 3 bases and J 8 bases, with 14 bases left between them. Sequenced sample: CD4+ T cells from PBMCs. This sequence was found in a human donor in good health. The chain employs TRBV29-1 and TRBJ1-5; TRBD1 might be the D (5 bases). CDR3 DNA: TGCAGCGTTGAGGGGGGTAAAGGAGAGCCCCAGCATTTT. This gives the protein CSVEGGKGEPQHF.